The 22 T cell receptor beta chains below come from one sample, sequenced in a study of blood T cell repertoires in COVID-19. Clones were sequenced by immunoSEQ multiplex PCR, and TCRdb holds only the in-frame ones, with some missing. Of 150,000 or so clones in the sample, around four fifths were seen once. Source material: peripheral blood. These TCRs come from a woman older than 75 with acute or convalescent COVID-19.

V is TRBV28 and J is TRBJ2-6; 8 positions agree with TRBD1. CDR1 MDHEN and CDR2 SYDVKM come from the germline V gene. The CDR3 is 17 amino acids. V dropped 6 bases and J dropped 0; count of bases not matched to a gene: 7. CDR3: CASSKRQGSSGANVLTF. In DNA form, the CDR3 reads TGTGCCAGCAGCAAGAGACAGGGGAGCTCTGGGGCCAACGTCCTGACTTTC.

The chain links TRBV15 to TRBJ1-1; TRBD1 might be the D (5 bases). The V end was cut by 3 bases, the J end by 9 bases, with 17 bases between. The germline gives CDR1 LNHNV, CDR2 YYDKDF (reference sequence). The CDR3 extends over 14 amino acids. The CDR3 DNA sequence: TGTGCCACCAGCAGTCACCGGGCCGGGACTCAAGCTTTCTTT. As protein: CATSSHRAGTQAFF. The whole variable domain, filled in from reference TRBV15 and TRBJ1-1, reads DAMVIQNPRYQVTQFGKPVTLSCSQTLNHNVMYWYQQKSSQAPKLLFHYYDKDFNNEADTPDNFQSRRPNTSFCFLDIRSPGLGDTAMYLCATSSHRAGTQAFFGQGTRLTVV.

The chain joins TRBV6-4 to TRBJ1-2; D gene uncertain. The CDR3 is 17 amino acids. The germline V gene has CDR1 MRHNA and CDR2 SNTAGT. The ends were cut back, 2 bases at V and 6 bases at J, with 22 bases in the middle. The CDR3 nucleotides are TGTGCCAGCAGTGACCCTAGTGAATGTCCCCAGATCGATGGCTACACCTTC. This translates into CASSDPSECPQIDGYTF.

The chain has TRBV6-1 and TRBJ2-2; 10 bases are a match to TRBD2. Unmatched junction bases numbered 10, after V lost 2 bases and J lost 7 bases. CDR1 and CDR2 from the germline V gene are MNHNS and SASEGT. This CDR3 has 17 amino acids. The CDR3 DNA reads as TGTGCCAGCAGTGAACTAGCGGGAGCTGTATTTATCGGGGAGCTGTTTTTT. Encoded protein: CASSELAGAVFIGELFF.

This clone was seen once. The V call is TRBV11-1, the J call TRBJ2-5; unclear D gene. The germline CDR1 and CDR2 sequences are SGHAT and FQDESV (reference sequence). Trimming stripped 0 bases from V and 5 bases from J, with 7 bases between. The CDR3 covers 13 residues. The CDR3: CASSLAFGETQYF. Written as DNA, the CDR3 is TGTGCCAGCAGCTTAGCCTTCGGGGAGACCCAGTACTTC.

This clone was detected only once. The V and J genes are TRBV25-1 and TRBJ2-3; 8 bases are a match to TRBD2. Germline V gene sequence: CDR1 MGHDK, CDR2 SYGVNS. The CDR3 runs to 16 residues. V lost 5 bases to trimming and J lost 11 bases; unmatched junction nucleotides: 18. The CDR3 DNA follows: TGTGCCAGCAGTCCTCCGGGGGGGCCCGGGATGAGAGAGCAGTATTTT. Amino acid sequence: CASSPPGGPGMREQYF.

This clone was detected only once. This chain uses TRBV19 with TRBJ1-5; D unresolved. The CDR3 contains 14 residues. V dropped 5 bases and J dropped 4 bases, with 12 bases sitting between them. Per the germline V gene, CDR1 is LNHDA and CDR2 is SQIVND (reference sequence). The CDR3 bases are TGTGCCAGTAGTTCCAATGGAGCAAATCAGCCCCAGCATTTT. Translation gives CASSSNGANQPQHF.

This chain joins TRBV9 and TRBJ2-1, with D tentatively TRBD2 (5 bases). Germline-derived CDR1 and CDR2 are SGDLS and YYNGEE. V gave up 0 bases and J gave up 1 base, with 8 bases separating them. The CDR3 extends over 15 amino acids. CDR3 region: CASSVVGASYNEQFF. DNA for the CDR3: TGTGCCAGCAGCGTAGTGGGAGCTTCCTACAATGAGCAGTTCTTC.

This chain joins TRBV19 and TRBJ1-6, with D unresolved. V was trimmed by 3 bases and J by 10 bases, leaving 19 bases between them. Germline CDR1 is LNHDA and CDR2 is SQIVND (reference sequence). There are 16 residues in the CDR3. CDR3 in amino acids: CASSMDRDPVGSPLHF. CDR3 DNA: TGTGCCAGTAGTATGGACCGGGATCCGGTGGGGTCACCCCTCCACTTT.

The rearrangement joins TRBV5-1 to TRBJ2-1, with 7 bases fitting TRBD2. V trimming: 1 base; J trimming: 4 bases; junction bases outside the gene matches: 8. Germline values: CDR1 SGHRS, CDR2 YFSETQ. The CDR3 consists of 16 residues. CDR3 bases: TGCGCCAGCAGCTTGTTGGGCGGGAGCTTTTACAATGAGCAGTTCTTC. Encoded protein: CASSLLGGSFYNEQFF.

The chain has TRBV4-1 and TRBJ2-7; no clear D gene. Germline values: CDR1 MGHRA, CDR2 YSYEKL. There are 13 residues in the CDR3. V dropped 3 bases and J dropped 4 bases, with 10 bases sitting between them. CDR3 bases: TGCGCCAGCAGCCAGGGCCAGGCTTACGAGCAGTACTTC. Protein product: CASSQGQAYEQYF.

V is TRBV24-1 and J is TRBJ2-2; 12 bases are shared with TRBD2. V trimming: 1 base; J trimming: 4 bases; junction bases outside the gene matches: 9. In germline, CDR1 is KGHDR, CDR2 SFDVKD. CDR3 length: 19 residues. Written as DNA, the CDR3 is TGTGCCACCAGTGATTTCGCGACTAGCGGGAGAATGAGCACCGGGGAGCTGTTTTTT. Its protein is CATSDFATSGRMSTGELFF.

The V and J genes are TRBV25-1 and TRBJ1-3, with 10 nucleotides matching TRBD1. This CDR3 contains 17 residues. The V segment lost 4 bases and the J segment 0 bases; nucleotides outside the gene matches: 6. The germline V gene encodes CDR1 MGHDK and CDR2 SYGVNS. The CDR3 reads CASSGRDRGSSGNTIYF. In nucleotides, the CDR3 is TGTGCCAGCAGTGGTAGGGACAGGGGTTCCTCTGGAAACACCATATATTTT.

The chain recombines TRBV29-1 with TRBJ2-1, with 7 bases that match TRBD2. Per germline, CDR1 SQVTM and CDR2 ANQGSEA. V dropped 7 bases and J dropped 3; count of bases not matched to a gene: 6. The CDR3 runs to 13 residues. The CDR3 loop reads CSEWTSLYNEQFF. CDR3 coding DNA: TGCAGCGAATGGACTAGTCTCTACAATGAGCAGTTCTTC.

This sequence joins TRBV28 and TRBJ1-1; D remains unclear. This CDR3 has 13 residues. Trimming removed 7 bases from V and 0 bases from J, with 9 bases in between. Germline V CDR1 and CDR2: MDHEN, SYDVKM. The CDR3 DNA is TGTGCCAGCACGAGCCCAATGAACACTGAAGCTTTCTTT. Translation: CASTSPMNTEAFF.

Only one count was recorded for this clone. The rearrangement uses TRBV5-4 and TRBJ1-3; the D gene is possibly TRBD1 (5 bases). The CDR3 covers 17 residues. Trimming removed 0 bases from V and 0 bases from J, with 13 bases in between. Germline CDR1 SGHNT, CDR2 YYREEE (reference sequence). CDR3 in DNA: TGTGCCAGCAGCTTGGGAGGAGGGGTTAACTCTGGAAACACCATATATTTT. Its translation: CASSLGGGVNSGNTIYF. The whole variable domain, remainder taken from reference TRBV5-4 and TRBJ1-3, is ETGVTQSPTHLIKTRGQQVTLRCSSQSGHNTVSWYQQALGQGPQFIFQYYREEENGRGNFPPRFSGLQFPNYSSELNVNALELDDSALYLCASSLGGGVNSGNTIYFGEGSWLTVV.

This chain connects TRBV4-2 to TRBJ1-5; D gene unclear. This CDR3 contains 15 residues. Trimming cost V 0 bases and J 3 bases, with 9 bases left between them. The germline V gene encodes CDR1 LGHNA and CDR2 YNFKEQ. The CDR3 spells CASSQDGGLNQPQHF. The CDR3 DNA reads TGTGCCAGCAGCCAAGACGGAGGCCTCAATCAGCCCCAGCATTTT.

The rearrangement links TRBV28 to TRBJ2-1, with D unresolved. The V gene lost 3 bases and the J gene lost 4 bases, with 7 bases spanning the gap. There are 13 residues in the CDR3. Germline V lookup: CDR1 MDHEN, CDR2 SYDVKM. The CDR3 DNA is TGTGCCAGCAGTTTCTTAATTTACAATGAGCAGTTCTTC. It encodes CASSFLIYNEQFF.

This rearrangement joins TRBV29-1 to TRBJ2-7, with D possibly being TRBD1 (7 bases). V lost 7 bases and J 3 bases, leaving 19 bases between the germline ends. The V gene's germline CDR1 is SQVTM and CDR2 ANQGSEA. The CDR3 runs to 14 residues. The CDR3 bases are TGCAGCGCGGGGGTTACAGGGGCCAGCTACGAGCAGTACTTC. Translation: CSAGVTGASYEQYF.

The chain employs TRBV7-9 and TRBJ2-5, with TRBD2 matching 9 bases. The length of the CDR3 is 16 residues. Germline-derived CDR1 and CDR2 are SEHNR and FQNEAQ (reference sequence). V dropped 1 base and J dropped 0; count of bases not matched to a gene: 3. CDR3 region: CASSLGSGGNQETQYF. Here the CDR3 DNA reads TGTGCCAGCAGCTTAGGTAGCGGGGGAAACCAAGAGACCCAGTACTTC. Using reference TRBV7-9 and TRBJ2-5 for the parts outside the CDR3, the full variable domain is DTGVSQNPRHKITKRGQNVTFRCDPISEHNRLYWYRQTLGQGPEFLTYFQNEAQLEKSRLLSDRFSAERPKGSFSTLEIQRTEQGDSAMYLCASSLGSGGNQETQYFGPGTRLLVL.

Comment on this clone: Mismatch with germline at one junction end may stem from a read error. The V gene is TRBV7-8, the J gene TRBJ2-3; 7 positions agree with TRBD1. CDR1 and CDR2 (germline): SGHVS, FQNEAQ. The CDR3 length is 15 residues. In DNA form, the CDR3 reads TGTGCCAGCAGCCGGGTGGGACAGAGCATAGATACGCAGTATTTT. Translated, it gives CASSRVGQSIDTQYF.

The chain recombines TRBV5-6 with TRBJ1-6; perhaps TRBD1 as D (6 bases). V gave up 0 bases and J gave up 9 bases, with 16 bases separating them. In germline, CDR1 is SGHDT, CDR2 YYEEEE. This CDR3 is 16 amino acids long. The CDR3 here is CASSLVGGAFSSPLHF. The CDR3 bases are TGTGCCAGCAGCTTGGTAGGGGGGGCATTTAGTTCACCCCTCCACTTT.